These T cell receptor beta chains were read from a single sample in a study of T cell responses to AZD1222 COVID-19 vaccine. TCRdb's table, derived via immunoSEQ multiplex PCR, lists solely in-frame clones and lacks some. The sample's table shows around 140,000 clones. The sample taken for sequencing was peripheral blood. The receptors derive from an adult in good health. Both conserved end residues are part of each CDR3. The D gene is left open where the match is weak.

TRBJ1-1	TRBD1	TRBV30	CAWIRGTNTEAFF
TRBJ1-4	.	TRBV14	CASSQPSGSTRDEFKICEKLFF
TRBJ1-5	.	TRBV6-5	CASSYTTGADQPQHF
TRBJ2-5	TRBD2	TRBV25-1	CASSPYEGGQETQYF
TRBJ1-6	.	TRBV2	CASSVGGPNSPLHF
TRBJ2-2	.	TRBV7-3	CASSRTANTGELFF
TRBJ1-6	.	TRBV11-2	CASSLGARRGPIYNSPLHF
TRBJ2-3	TRBD2	TRBV7-3	CASSNPGTSGGRTDTQYF
TRBJ2-7	TRBD1	TRBV7-9	CASSNTGDEQYF
TRBJ2-7	.	TRBV12-3/TRBV12-4	CASSFGTTYEQYF
TRBJ1-2	TRBD1	TRBV18	CASSPLADRASGYTF
TRBJ1-6	.	TRBV6-1	CASSEGQAANSPLHF
TRBJ1-5	.	TRBV28	CASSLEEPQHF
TRBJ1-6	TRBD1	TRBV5-1	CASSPGQGRNSPLHF
TRBJ1-2	.	TRBV7-2	CASSPGVLARYTF
TRBJ1-1	.	TRBV19	CASRSGDVNTEAFF
TRBJ1-2	.	TRBV6-5	CASRLKSGTSGYTF
TRBJ1-6	.	TRBV5-1	CASSPSGLINSPLHF
TRBJ1-1	.	TRBV7-3	CASSRLGGASYTEAFF
TRBJ1-2	TRBD1	TRBV6-5	CASSYSGTGLVGYTF
TRBJ1-3	.	TRBV20-1	CSASLHQTGNTIYF
TRBJ2-2	.	TRBV19	CATKAWDTGELFF
TRBJ1-1	.	TRBV7-2	CASSLGGQTTEAFF
TRBJ1-3	.	TRBV6-1	CASSETLTIKGSGNTIYF
TRBJ1-1	.	TRBV9	CASSVSMMTEAFF
TRBJ1-1	.	TRBV7-3	CASSANPGREAFF
TRBJ2-4	TRBD2	TRBV30	CALFPRGEGAKNIQYF
TRBJ1-5	.	TRBV12-3/TRBV12-4	CASSLNSNQPQHF
TRBJ1-5	TRBD1	TRBV6-5	CASRIDRGKQPQHF
TRBJ1-2	.	TRBV6-1	CASSEAMGYRASYGYTF
TRBJ1-1	TRBD1	TRBV7-9	CASGTGGVNTEAFF
TRBJ1-2	.	TRBV28	CASSRPRGQNYGYTF
TRBJ2-5	.	TRBV19	CASSRAGTFEAQYF
TRBJ1-6	.	TRBV6-5	CASSYSGYQGSPLHF
TRBJ1-1	.	TRBV6-5	CASRGGGVTEAFF
TRBJ1-6	.	TRBV7-3	CASSLDSTPNSPLHF
TRBJ1-5	TRBD1	TRBV14	CASSQDRGQSNQPQHF